The entry below describes one TCR beta chain. What it binds is unknown. Libraries were prepared by immunoSEQ multiplex PCR; TCRdb keeps only in-frame clonotypes and omits some of them. The sample carries around 100,000 clones, 87% recorded once. This sample is part of a study of PD-L1 blockade in urothelial cancer. Notes on the study in general: TCR clonality was measured in pretreatment peripheral blood. Clonality below the median predicted better survival.

Germline V gene sequence: CDR1 SGHNT, CDR2 YYREEE (reference sequence). The CDR3 loop spans 15 amino acids. Trimming left V 4 bases short and J 0 bases short, with 12 bases between. The time point: pretreatment peripheral blood. The receptor was derived from a man aged 60 to 69 with urothelial cancer. Sequenced material: PBMCs, taken around atezolizumab (anti-PD-L1) treatment. The chain couples TRBV5-4 to TRBJ2-3; D unclear. CDR3 loop: CASSRQETSTDTQYF. In DNA form, the CDR3 reads TGTGCCAGCAGCCGTCAAGAGACTAGCACAGATACGCAGTATTTT. Full variable domain (remainder filled in from reference TRBV5-4 and TRBJ2-3): ETGVTQSPTHLIKTRGQQVTLRCSSQSGHNTVSWYQQALGQGPQFIFQYYREEENGRGNFPPRFSGLQFPNYSSELNVNALELDDSALYLCASSRQETSTDTQYFGPGTRLTVL.